This TCR beta chain emerged from a study of regulatory T cells in long-lasting Graves disease. Study-wide background: Patients with new Graves' disease had used antithyroid drugs below 3 months.

Sample time point: newly diagnosed GD, antithyroid drugs for less than 3 months. Construction of the TCR library relied on RNA isolated from PBMCs. The V segment lost 4 bases and the J segment 1 base; nucleotides outside the gene matches: 2. The CDR3 spans 14 residues. CDR1 and CDR2 (germline): MNHEY, SMNVEV (reference sequence). According to the study, TCR beta libraries were built with iRepertoire HTBI primers and CDR3-region Arm-PCR. TCRdb re-called the multiplex PCR reads through MiXCR, storing one row per CDR3 protein. The table lists some 250,000 distinct CDR3 sequences, around 21% of them singletons, with around 13% in the top ten. With respect to this clonotype: Its antigen remains unknown.

Study outcomes and limitations: With persistent disease, TRBV28, TRBJ1-2 and TRBJ2-5 were the favored segments.

V gene TRBV27 combines with J gene TRBJ1-1; 8 positions agree with TRBD1. The sequencing here drew on peripheral blood mononuclear cells (PBMCs), taken at new diagnosis, from a patient treated with antithyroid drugs. The sequence came from a female donor with Graves disease. The CDR3 protein is CASSSGTGNTEAFF. The CDR3 bases are TGTGCCAGCAGTTCGGGGACAGGGAACACTGAAGCTTTCTTT.